This T cell receptor (beta chain) was recovered during a study of CD8+CD57+ T cells in acquired aplastic anemia. Sequencing involved patients with CD8+CD57+ cell expansion previously shown by flow cytometry. The germline V and J ends were trimmed by 3 bases and 2 bases, with 15 bases remaining between them. The V gene's germline CDR1 is SGHRS and CDR2 YFSETQ. This CDR3 spans 15 amino acids. The TCR beta profiling, which covered VDJ combination and CDR3 sequence, was carried out using genomic DNA as the template. TCRdb independently ran MiXCR on the reads; one entry per CDR3 protein. The sample has roughly 200,000 distinct CDR3 sequences; approximately 65% are singletons.

The chain carries TRBV5-1 and TRBJ2-7; D may be TRBD1 or TRBD2 (5 bases each). The specimen sequenced was sorted CD4+, CD8+, or CD8+CD57+ T cells (not recorded which) from PBMCs. This receptor was obtained from a human donor with aplastic anemia. The CDR3 nucleotides are TGCGCCAGCAGCTGGGCGGGCAGGGAGACCTACGAGCAGTACTTC. This encodes CASSWAGRETYEQYF.